This TCR beta chain was captured in a study of radiation and T cells in renal cell carcinoma. Treatment noted: treatment-naive control, cytoreductive nephrectomy. The CDR3 extends over 16 amino acids. The V segment lost 4 bases and the J segment 4 bases; nucleotides outside the gene matches: 7. The germline V gene encodes CDR1 SGHRS and CDR2 YFSETQ. The data were produced by immunoSEQ multiplex PCR, yet TCRdb's version contains in-frame clones alone and is incomplete. This table has some 4,000 clones, roughly three quarters appearing once. Sequenced here: tumor tissue, sampled from a patient whose treatment was nephrectomy without radiotherapy. The V gene is TRBV5-1, the J gene TRBJ2-2, with 10 bases aligning to TRBD1. The sequence was obtained from a man in his fifties with renal cell carcinoma. CDR3 sequence: CASSRGQGEGTGELFF. The CDR3 DNA sequence: TGCGCCAGCAGCCGCGGACAGGGGGAGGGCACCGGGGAGCTGTTTTTT.